The entry below describes one T cell receptor (beta chain). Its antigen is unknown. Treatment meaning: roughly nine-day PBMC culture with coronavirus spike peptide pools or control peptides (ViraFEST assay). The unexposed donor gave CD4+ T cells before the COVID-19 pandemic (2011-2018). Four cold-coronavirus spikes, along with SARS-CoV-2 S/N, were used to probe unexposed-donor CD4+ T cells, cells permitting. This entry is derived from a study of vaccination and CD4 T cells after COVID-19. Overall study context: Overlapping spike peptides served as the stimulus for the cells. These peptides came from SARS-CoV-2 and from the common cold coronaviruses HCoV-NL63, HCoV-OC43 and HCoV-229E. Whole-study results and caveats: In convalescent patients, a median about 86% of reactive clones appeared only post-vaccination.

With 0 bases removed from V and 1 base from J, the gap between germline ends came to 15 bases. Germline assignment: CDR1 DFQATT and CDR2 SNEGSKA (reference sequence). The CDR3 has 16 amino acids. The Oncomine TCR Beta short-read assay generated sequence data from the DNA of cultured CD4+ T cells. Cultures of CD4+ T cells served as the source for extracting genomic DNA. TCRdb re-analysed the PCR reads in MiXCR, keeping a single row per CDR3 protein. The sample lists almost 7,500 distinct CDR3 sequences; about 29% were seen once. The source is a human donor in good health. The V call is TRBV20-1, the J call TRBJ1-1; TRBD1 might be the D (6 bases). Specimen: CD4+ T cells from blood, cultured in vitro. The DNA of the CDR3 is TGCAGTGCTAGAGATTTTACGGGGACAAGGAACACTGAAGCTTTCTTT. Translating gives CSARDFTGTRNTEAFF.